These 10 T cell receptor beta chains came from one sample sequenced in a study of vaccination effects on CD4 cells after COVID-19. Ahead of sequencing, the ViraFEST assay grew antigen-specific CD4+ T cells using viral peptide pools. It was after 10 days of culture that CD4+ T cells were isolated. Two-dose vaccination with either BNT162b2 or mRNA-1273 was given to the participants. The assay was immunoSEQ multiplex PCR, and TCRdb's table has in-frame clones only and misses some. Of 25,000 to 35,000 clones in the sample, roughly 63% were seen once. Antigens for these TCRs are unknown. Sequenced here: CD4+ T cells from PBMCs cultured with SARS-CoV-2 spike peptides, sampled after COVID-19 vaccination. The receptors here all came from a human donor who received a COVID-19 vaccine.

The chain uses TRBV5-1 and TRBJ1-1; D possibly corresponds to TRBD1 (6 bases). The CDR3 is 14 amino acids. CDR1 and CDR2 (germline): SGHRS, YFSETQ. V shed 0 bases and J shed 6 bases, with 12 bases lying between them. The CDR3 is CASSLDRAYAEAFF. The CDR3 DNA sequence: TGCGCCAGCAGCTTGGACAGGGCGTACGCTGAAGCTTTCTTT.

The chain links TRBV18 to TRBJ1-1; D not certain. V was trimmed by 3 bases and J by 3 bases, leaving 14 bases between them. The CDR3 totals 15 residues. CDR1 is KGHSH, CDR2 LQKENI, per germline. The CDR3, as DNA: TGTGCCAGCTCACCGGTGTGGGTATTTGACACTGAAGCTTTCTTT. Protein product: CASSPVWVFDTEAFF. Looking up the rest from reference TRBV18 and TRBJ1-1 gives the full variable domain: NAGVMQNPRHLVRRRGQEARLRCSPMKGHSHVYWYRQLPEEGLKFMVYLQKENIIDESGMPKERFSAEFPKEGPSILRIQQVVRGDSAAYFCASSPVWVFDTEAFFGQGTRLTVV.

In its sample, this clone was seen a few times. The V call is TRBV19, the J call TRBJ2-7; 8 bases align to TRBD2. The CDR3 has 16 residues. Germline CDR1 and CDR2: LNHDA and SQIVND (reference sequence). The V and J ends lost 3 bases and 4 bases, in that order; junction bases with no gene match: 11. The CDR3 DNA follows: TGTGCCAGTAGTATTACTCCGGGACTAGGTGGGTACGAGCAGTACTTC. Its translation: CASSITPGLGGYEQYF.

Only one count was recorded for this clone. This rearrangement joins TRBV7-8 to TRBJ2-7, with D tentatively TRBD1 (6 bases). This CDR3 is 13 amino acids long. With 8 bases removed from V and 3 bases from J, the gap between germline ends came to 14 bases. CDR1 and CDR2 (germline): SGHVS, FQNEAQ. In DNA form, the CDR3 reads TGTGCCAGCGGGGTCGAGACAGGCTACGAGCAGTACTTC. This gives the protein CASGVETGYEQYF.

This clone was counted once. The chain uses TRBV2 and TRBJ2-1, with D possibly called TRBD1 or TRBD2 (6 bases each). The length of the CDR3 is 16 residues. Trimming left V 2 bases short and J 2 bases short, with 13 bases between. The germline gives CDR1 SNHLY, CDR2 FYNNEI. For the CDR3, the DNA is TGTGCCAGCAGTGAATTTTGGGGGGCCCCCTACAATGAGCAGTTCTTC. Translated: CASSEFWGAPYNEQFF.

The rearrangement joins TRBV18 to TRBJ1-5, with D perhaps TRBD1 (5 bases). CDR1 and CDR2 from the germline V gene are KGHSH and LQKENI. Trimming cost V 2 bases and J 2 bases, with 7 bases left between them. CDR3 length equals 14 residues. CDR3 sequence reads: CASSPVGGNQPQHF. For the CDR3, the DNA is TGTGCCAGCTCACCAGTGGGGGGCAATCAGCCCCAGCATTTT.

CDR3 loop: CASKREQGAGNTIYF. DNA of the CDR3: TGTGCCAGCAAAAGGGAACAGGGTGCTGGAAACACCATATATTTT. The V call is TRBV2, the J call TRBJ1-3; D may be TRBD1 (6 bases). Trimming took 7 bases from V and 2 from J, leaving 15 bases between them. The CDR3 is 15 residues long. Germline V lookup: CDR1 SNHLY, CDR2 FYNNEI.

CDR3 sequence reads: CASSEDRGRRLDTQYF. As DNA, the CDR3 is TGTGCCAGCAGCGAGGACAGGGGGCGGCGATTAGATACGCAGTATTTT. The chain is built from TRBV5-6 and TRBJ2-3, with 11 nucleotides matching TRBD1. V dropped 4 bases and J dropped 5; count of bases not matched to a gene: 9. CDR1 SGHDT and CDR2 YYEEEE come from the germline V gene. This CDR3 has 16 amino acids. The full variable domain, its missing parts supplied by reference TRBV5-6 and TRBJ2-3, is DAGVTQSPTHLIKTRGQQVTLRCSPKSGHDTVSWYQQALGQGPQFIFQYYEEEERQRGNFPDRFSGHQFPNYSSELNVNALLLGDSALYLCASSEDRGRRLDTQYFGPGTRLTVL.

The V call is TRBV4-2, the J call TRBJ1-2, with D possibly TRBD1 on 5 matching bases. The CDR3 spans 14 residues. V lost 3 bases, J lost 6 bases, and 14 bases lay in between. CDR1 and CDR2 from the germline V gene are LGHNA and YNFKEQ. The CDR3 DNA reads TGTGCCAGCAGCCAGTCCGGGACGGTAAATGGCTACACCTTC. The encoded protein is CASSQSGTVNGYTF.

The chain couples TRBV4-1 to TRBJ2-6; 9 nucleotides line up with TRBD2. This CDR3 has 20 amino acids. With 0 bases clipped from V and 5 bases from J, the junction kept 14 bases outside the gene matches. Germline CDR1 reads MGHRA; CDR2 reads YSYEKL. The CDR3 region has the DNA TGCGCCAGCAGCCAAGATAGGTCGCGGGAGGGCCTCTGGAGGGCCAACGTCCTGACTTTC. Protein product: CASSQDRSREGLWRANVLTF.